The sequence of this T cell receptor (beta chain) was determined in a study of T cells in Graves' hyperthyroidism and ophthalmopathy. Amplification yielded TCR beta CDR3 regions, with RNA transcripts as the source. With the HTBI primer set, the TCR CDR3 went through a first round of RT-PCR. TCRdb re-derived calls from the multiplex PCR reads in MiXCR, one entry per CDR3 protein. The sample includes roughly 710,000 distinct CDR3 sequences, just over 35% of them seen just once. This clonotype was detected a few times. This TCR was sampled from a woman aged 40 to 49 with Graves' hyperthyroidism. Sequences were obtained from blood.

The CDR3 DNA sequence: TGTGCCAGCAGCTTGTTCCGCGCGAACACCGGGGAGCTGTTTTTT. It is translated as CASSLFRANTGELFF. This chain links TRBV12-3 or TRBV12-4 with TRBJ2-2; D is undetermined. This CDR3 is built from 15 residues. V lost 6 bases, J lost 0 bases, and 11 bases lay in between.